These T cell receptor beta chains were read from a single sample in a study of cytomegalovirus exposure and HLA in healthy donors. The data were produced by immunoSEQ multiplex PCR, yet TCRdb's version contains in-frame clones alone and is incomplete. In the table there are roughly 240,000 clones, roughly 89% of which are singletons. What was sequenced was PBMCs. The receptors here all came from a man younger than 35 in good health and CMV-seronegative. CDR3s include the opening cysteine and the closing phenylalanine or tryptophan. The D gene is left open where the match is weak. Rows give clone size only sometimes, using once, few, many, or a class for an expanded clone.

V gene: TRBV5-1
J gene: TRBJ2-7
clone size: .
D gene: .
CDR3 protein: CASRRSTGQYEQYF
CDR3 DNA: TGCGCCAGCAGGCGTTCCACTGGACAATACGAGCAGTACTTC

V gene: TRBV4-1
J gene: TRBJ2-7
clone size: .
D gene: .
CDR3 protein: CASSQLLQGEQYF
CDR3 DNA: TGCGCCAGCAGCCAACTCCTACAGGGCGAGCAGTACTTC

V gene: TRBV28
J gene: TRBJ2-1
clone size: .
D gene: .
CDR3 protein: CASSIQGYNEQFF
CDR3 DNA: TGTGCCAGCAGTATACAGGGTTACAATGAGCAGTTCTTC

V gene: TRBV28
J gene: TRBJ2-1
clone size: .
D gene: .
CDR3 protein: CASSPLFSNEQFF
CDR3 DNA: TGTGCCAGCAGTCCTCTGTTTAGCAATGAGCAGTTCTTC

V gene: TRBV27
J gene: TRBJ2-1
clone size: .
D gene: TRBD2
CDR3 protein: CASSSSGRFYNEQFF
CDR3 DNA: TGTGCCAGCAGTAGTAGCGGGAGGTTCTACAATGAGCAGTTCTTC

V gene: TRBV2
J gene: TRBJ2-1
clone size: once
D gene: TRBD2
CDR3 protein: CASNRLAGEVYNEQFF
CDR3 DNA: TGTGCCAGCAACCGACTAGCGGGAGAAGTCTACAATGAGCAGTTCTTC

V gene: TRBV5-6
J gene: TRBJ2-2
clone size: .
D gene: TRBD1
CDR3 protein: CASSRGQGLKGELFF
CDR3 DNA: TGTGCCAGCAGCCGGGGACAGGGGCTGAAAGGGGAGCTGTTTTTT

V gene: TRBV10-3
J gene: TRBJ1-5
clone size: once
D gene: .
CDR3 protein: CAISVGGMGNQPQHF
CDR3 DNA: TGTGCCATCAGTGTCGGCGGTATGGGCAATCAGCCCCAGCATTTT

V gene: TRBV7-9
J gene: TRBJ2-7
clone size: .
D gene: .
CDR3 protein: CASSTPVGGRDHKQYF
CDR3 DNA: TGTGCCAGCAGCACCCCGGTCGGGGGGCGCGATCATAAGCAGTACTTC

V gene: TRBV7-9
J gene: TRBJ2-7
clone size: .
D gene: TRBD1
CDR3 protein: CASSLDRGHEQYF
CDR3 DNA: TGTGCCAGCAGCTTGGACAGGGGCCACGAGCAGTACTTC

V gene: TRBV4-3
J gene: TRBJ2-5
clone size: .
D gene: TRBD1
CDR3 protein: CASSQDRAPQETQYF
CDR3 DNA: TGCGCCAGCAGCCAGGACAGGGCCCCCCAAGAGACCCAGTACTTC

V gene: TRBV9
J gene: TRBJ2-4
clone size: .
D gene: TRBD1
CDR3 protein: CASSGDSLAKNIQYF
CDR3 DNA: TGTGCCAGCAGCGGGGACAGCTTAGCCAAAAACATTCAGTACTTC

V gene: TRBV27
J gene: TRBJ1-6
clone size: few
D gene: .
CDR3 protein: CASSPSPQQVPNSPLHF
CDR3 DNA: TGTGCCAGCAGTCCCTCCCCCCAACAGGTTCCCAATTCACCCCTCCACTTT

V gene: TRBV28
J gene: TRBJ1-1
clone size: .
D gene: .
CDR3 protein: CASSTLNRETFF
CDR3 DNA: TGTGCCAGCAGTACCCTAAACAGGGAGACTTTCTTT

V gene: TRBV28
J gene: TRBJ2-5
clone size: .
D gene: TRBD1
CDR3 protein: CASSFPGGETQYF
CDR3 DNA: TGTGCCAGCAGTTTCCCAGGGGGCGAGACCCAGTACTTC

V gene: TRBV15
J gene: TRBJ1-4
clone size: .
D gene: TRBD1
CDR3 protein: CATSSAGQVDEKLFF
CDR3 DNA: TGTGCCACCAGCAGTGCCGGACAGGTCGATGAAAAACTGTTTTTT

V gene: TRBV9
J gene: TRBJ2-7
clone size: .
D gene: .
CDR3 protein: CASSVGRGSDEQYF
CDR3 DNA: TGTGCCAGCAGCGTAGGGCGGGGATCCGACGAGCAGTACTTC

V gene: TRBV11-3
J gene: TRBJ2-3
clone size: .
D gene: .
CDR3 protein: CASSLAGLSDTQYF
CDR3 DNA: TGTGCCAGCAGCTTAGCCGGACTTTCAGATACGCAGTATTTT

V gene: TRBV7-8
J gene: TRBJ2-7
clone size: .
D gene: TRBD1
CDR3 protein: CASSPPGTGPYEQYF
CDR3 DNA: TGTGCCAGCAGCCCACCCGGGACAGGGCCCTACGAGCAGTACTTC

V gene: TRBV7-2
J gene: TRBJ2-5
clone size: .
D gene: .
CDR3 protein: CASSQNQETQYF
CDR3 DNA: TGTGCCAGCAGCCAAAACCAAGAGACCCAGTACTTC